This TCR beta chain was sequenced in a study of blood T cell repertoires in COVID-19. Authors' analysis steps: Amplification from reference gene primers served as the basis for estimated nucleated cell counts. Produced via immunoSEQ multiplex PCR; TCRdb's table is partial and in-frame only. That table gives V, J and clone size, and the DNA gave D and trimming. The sample lists 140,000 or so clones, over 70% occurring once. The V end lost 7 bases, the J end lost 5 bases, and 15 bases lay between the germline ends. The CDR3 loop spans 14 amino acids. From germline, CDR1 is MDHEN and CDR2 SYDVKM. Specimen: peripheral blood. This sequence originates from a man aged 45-65 years with active or convalescent COVID-19. The chain uses TRBV28 and TRBJ1-5; TRBD1 is a possible D gene (5 bases). The CDR3 DNA sequence: TGTGCCAGCACCCTTACCCGGGGGTATCAGCCCCAGCATTTT. Translating gives CASTLTRGYQPQHF.